The 11 T cell receptor beta chains presented below share a single source sample, sequenced in a study of cytomegalovirus exposure and HLA in healthy donors. Libraries were prepared by immunoSEQ multiplex PCR; TCRdb keeps only in-frame clonotypes and omits some of them. Among roughly 60,000 clones listed, roughly nine tenths were seen once. Sequenced material: PBMCs. These receptors all come from a woman in her twenties or thirties in good health and CMV-seronegative.

This chain joins TRBV27 and TRBJ1-1; tentative D call: TRBD1 (6 bases). This CDR3 region has 14 residues. Per germline, CDR1 MNHEY and CDR2 SMNVEV (reference sequence). The germline V and J ends were trimmed by 8 bases and 1 base, with 14 bases remaining between them. The CDR3 DNA reads TGTGCCAGCCGGCAGGGGTGGCGGAACACTGAAGCTTTCTTT. It translates to CASRQGWRNTEAFF.

This clone was detected only once. V usage is TRBV28 and J usage is TRBJ1-1; possibly TRBD1 for D (6 bases). CDR1 and CDR2 (germline): MDHEN, SYDVKM. The CDR3 consists of 13 residues. Trimming removed 8 bases from V and 5 bases from J, with 15 bases in between. CDR3: CASGSQGSTEAFF. Written as DNA, the CDR3 is TGTGCCAGCGGATCACAGGGCTCTACTGAAGCTTTCTTT. The variable domain in full, with the rest retrieved from reference TRBV28 and TRBJ1-1, is DVKVTQSSRYLVKRTGEKVFLECVQDMDHENMFWYRQDPGLGLRLIYFSYDVKMKEKGDIPEGYSVSREKKERFSLILESASTNQTSMYLCASGSQGSTEAFFGQGTRLTVV.

The chain has TRBV27 and TRBJ2-7; D ambiguous. CDR3 length: 14 amino acids. V was shortened by 4 bases and J by 0 bases, with 10 bases between the two germline ends. Germline CDR1 is MNHEY and CDR2 is SMNVEV (reference sequence). The CDR3 sequence: CASSSKRSSYEQYF. As DNA, the CDR3 is TGTGCCAGCAGTTCGAAAAGGAGCTCCTACGAGCAGTACTTC.

The chain employs TRBV5-1 and TRBJ1-4; 11 nucleotides agree with TRBD1. CDR3 size: 15 residues. Germline V gene sequence: CDR1 SGHRS, CDR2 YFSETQ. The ends lost 0 bases at V and 7 bases at J; junction bases unmatched: 2. As DNA, the CDR3 is TGCGCCAGCAGCTTGGTAGGGACAGGGGGTGAAAAACTGTTTTTT. Translation gives CASSLVGTGGEKLFF.

This clone showed up just once. V and J are TRBV19 and TRBJ1-4; 7 bases map to TRBD1. The CDR3 runs 16 residues. V lost 5 bases to trimming and J lost 16 bases; unmatched junction nucleotides: 22. Germline values: CDR1 LNHDA, CDR2 SQIVND (reference sequence). CDR3 sequence: CASSRDREGLGENSFF. The CDR3 DNA reads TGTGCCAGTAGTCGGGACAGAGAAGGATTGGGGGAGAATTCGTTTTTT. The entire variable domain, with the rest obtained from reference TRBV19 and TRBJ1-4, is as follows: DGGITQSPKYLFRKEGQNVTLSCEQNLNHDAMYWYRQDPGQGLRLIYYSQIVNDFQKGDIAEGYSVSREKKESFPLTVTSAQKNPTAFYLCASSRDREGLGENSFFGSGTQLSVL.

The chain uses TRBV4-1 and TRBJ1-2; D call uncertain. Germline assignment: CDR1 MGHRA and CDR2 YSYEKL. V was cut by 0 bases and J by 8 bases, with 7 bases left in between. The length of the CDR3 is 12 residues. CDR3 bases: TGCGCCAGCAGCCAAGAAGCTTGGGGCTACACCTTC. Translated, it gives CASSQEAWGYTF.

This chain uses TRBV2 with TRBJ2-1; possibly TRBD2 for D (7 bases). CDR1 SNHLY and CDR2 FYNNEI come from the germline V gene. The CDR3 contains 21 residues. Trimming removed 9 bases from V and 8 bases from J, with 41 bases in between. The CDR3 loop is CARKHPTTREGDPLGDDEQFF. The CDR3 region has the DNA TGTGCCAGAAAACACCCCACTACGAGGGAGGGGGACCCATTGGGGGACGATGAGCAGTTCTTC.

The sample holds a few counts of this clone. V and J are TRBV7-2 and TRBJ2-7; TRBD1 might be the D (5 bases). With 11 bases removed from V and 4 bases from J, the gap between germline ends came to 15 bases. The CDR3 spans 12 residues. The germline V gene encodes CDR1 SGHTA and CDR2 FQGNSA. Here the CDR3 DNA reads TGTGCCGGCACAGGATTAGAGTACGAGCAGTACTTC. As protein: CAGTGLEYEQYF.

The chain recombines TRBV27 with TRBJ2-2; 7 bases agree with TRBD2. The CDR3 is 15 residues long. The trim removed 2 bases at V and 2 bases at J, leaving 2 bases unmatched. The germline gives CDR1 MNHEY, CDR2 SMNVEV (reference sequence). The CDR3 loop is CASSLRGRNTGELFF. In DNA, the CDR3 is TGTGCCAGCAGTTTACGCGGGAGAAACACCGGGGAGCTGTTTTTT.

J is TRBJ2-6 and V is TRBV19, with 10 bases fitting TRBD1. The CDR3 sequence is 15 residues long. Germline V gene lookup returns CDR1 LNHDA and CDR2 SQIVND (reference sequence). V lost 8 bases to trimming and J lost 4 bases; unmatched junction nucleotides: 5. The CDR3 DNA sequence: TGTGCCAGTGAGACAGGGGGCTCCGGGGCCAACGTCCTGACTTTC. It encodes CASETGGSGANVLTF.

V gene TRBV5-1 combines with J gene TRBJ2-1; 11 bases are shared with TRBD2. CDR1 is SGHRS and CDR2 is YFSETQ in the germline V gene. With V trimmed by 0 bases and J by 0 bases, 8 bases remained unmatched. This CDR3 has 19 amino acids. CDR3 protein: CASSLEFSTSGSSYNEQFF. The CDR3, as DNA: TGCGCCAGCAGCTTGGAATTTAGCACTAGCGGGAGCTCCTACAATGAGCAGTTCTTC.